A single T cell receptor (beta chain) is shown here with its context. Its target is not known. Isolation of CD4+ naive, central memory, regulatory and stem cell-like memory cells was achieved by sorting via CD45RO/CCR7/CD25/CD127/CD95/CD27. This sample stems from a study of beta chain features in type 1 diabetes. Whole-study results and caveats: Patients with Type 1 diabetes showed moderately but significantly shorter TCRB CDR3s in all four CD4+ subsets. Fewer junction insertions and more nucleotide deletions appeared in type 1 diabetes patients.

Of the isolated RNA, all was reverse transcribed, and so the sequenced material was expressed TCRB transcripts. Using immunoSEQ multiplex PCR, the repertoire was profiled, and TCRdb retains in-frame clones only, with some absent. The sample shows approximately 360,000 clones, roughly 12% of them seen only once. Sequencing was performed on naive CD4+ T cells from blood. This clonotype was sampled from a woman aged 18-29 years with type 1 diabetes.

CDR3 sequence reads: CASSQDVTGGIYGYTF. CDR3 DNA: TGCGCCAGCAGCCAAGATGTTACAGGGGGTATCTATGGCTACACCTTC. This sequence joins TRBV4-3 and TRBJ1-2, with 8 bases aligning to TRBD1. V lost 0 bases to trimming and J lost 4 bases; unmatched junction nucleotides: 7. Per the germline V gene, CDR1 is LGHNA and CDR2 is YSLEER. The CDR3 loop spans 16 amino acids.